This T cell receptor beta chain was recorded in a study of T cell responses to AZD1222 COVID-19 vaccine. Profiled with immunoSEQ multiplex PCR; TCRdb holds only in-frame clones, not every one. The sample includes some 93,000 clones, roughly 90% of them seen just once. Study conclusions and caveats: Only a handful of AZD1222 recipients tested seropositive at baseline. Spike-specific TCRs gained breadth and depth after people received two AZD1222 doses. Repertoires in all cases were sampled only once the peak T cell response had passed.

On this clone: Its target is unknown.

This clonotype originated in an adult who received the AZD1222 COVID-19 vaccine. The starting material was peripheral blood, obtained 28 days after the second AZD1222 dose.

CDR3 sequence (DNA): TGTGCCAGCAGCTTGGGGGCTACAGGGGTGACTGCTTTCTTT. Protein sequence: CASSLGATGVTAFF. The chain uses TRBV5-6 and TRBJ1-1; 7 bases map to TRBD1. Per germline, CDR1 SGHDT and CDR2 YYEEEE. With 0 bases clipped from V and 11 bases from J, the junction kept 10 bases outside the gene matches. There are 14 residues in the CDR3.